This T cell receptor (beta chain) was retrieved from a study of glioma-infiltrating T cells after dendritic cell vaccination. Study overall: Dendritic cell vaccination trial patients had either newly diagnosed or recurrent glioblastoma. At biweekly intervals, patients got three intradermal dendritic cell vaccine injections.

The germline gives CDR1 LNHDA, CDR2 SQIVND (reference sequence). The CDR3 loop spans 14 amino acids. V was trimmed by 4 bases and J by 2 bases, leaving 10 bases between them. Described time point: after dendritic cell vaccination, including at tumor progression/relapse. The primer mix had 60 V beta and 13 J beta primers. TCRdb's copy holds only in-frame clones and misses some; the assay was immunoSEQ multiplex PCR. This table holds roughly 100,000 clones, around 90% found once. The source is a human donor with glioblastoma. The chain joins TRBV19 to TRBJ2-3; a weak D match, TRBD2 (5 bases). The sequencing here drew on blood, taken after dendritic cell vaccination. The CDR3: CASSKEDTTDTQYF. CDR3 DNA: TGTGCCAGTAGTAAGGAGGATACCACAGATACGCAGTATTTT.